This section outlines one T cell receptor (beta chain) sequence together with its context. Its matching antigen is unknown. CDR1 and CDR2 from the germline V gene are MRHNA and SNTAGT. J lost 6 bases, V lost 3 bases, and 10 bases had no gene match. This CDR3 spans 16 amino acids. The sample originates from a study of T-cell memory formation after mild COVID-19. Study summary: Largely donor-specific sequence clusters came from a couple of donors. Regarding the study as a whole: There was no confirmation that second-wave clones peaking on day 37 were SARS-CoV-2 specific. The study found balanced CD4/CD8 in clones contracting day 15 to 85 and a CD4+ lean in later expanders. The main location of contracting CD4+ clones was CM and EM, and that of contracting CD8+ clones was EMRA.

Using its own MiXCR run on the 5' RACE reads, TCRdb lists one record per CDR3 protein. The profile shows tens of thousands of distinct CDR3 sequences, over 6.5% of them singletons. This rearrangement joins TRBV6-4 to TRBJ2-3; TRBD2 agrees at 9 bases. This clonotype was obtained from an adult who had mild COVID-19 (a few samples of this study predate the infection). Cell type and time point are not known. Sequenced input: PBMCs or a T cell subset sorted from them (not recorded which). The CDR3 DNA reads TGTGCCAGCAGTGAGAGAGGCGGGGGGGCCGAGGATACGCAGTATTTT. The encoded protein is CASSERGGGAEDTQYF.